This T cell receptor (beta chain) was sequenced during a study of blood T cell repertoires in COVID-19. J lost 2 bases, V lost 5 bases, and 11 bases had no gene match. Germline V gene lookup returns CDR1 MNHNY and CDR2 SVGAGI (reference sequence). This CDR3 has 18 amino acids. The table came from immunoSEQ multiplex PCR; TCRdb's copy has only in-frame clones and leaves some out. The sample consists of 100,000 to 150,000 clones, around 88% of them appearing once. This receptor was taken from a woman in her 50s who had recovered from COVID-19. The sequenced sample was PBMCs or T cells enriched from blood (not recorded which). The chain recombines TRBV6-6 with TRBJ2-6, with TRBD2 matching 8 bases. CDR3 nucleotide sequence: TGTGCCAGCAGTCCCGGGGGGGGGAGCGGCACTGGGGCCAACGTCCTGACTTTC. It codes for CASSPGGGSGTGANVLTF.